Listed here are 2 T cell receptor beta chains from one sample, sequenced in a study of cytomegalovirus exposure and HLA in healthy donors. Amplification used 60 Vbeta primers and 13 Jbeta primers. Clones were sequenced by immunoSEQ multiplex PCR, and TCRdb holds only the in-frame ones, with some missing. Of some 130,000 clones listed, roughly four fifths were seen once; the top ten hold just over 8%. Source material: PBMCs. The origin of the receptors is a woman between 50 and 59 years old in good health and CMV-seropositive.

The chain employs TRBV7-2 and TRBJ1-1; no clear D gene. Looked up from germline, CDR1 is SGHTA and CDR2 is FQGNSA. V was pared by 1 base and J by 1 base, with 7 bases between. The CDR3 has 14 amino acids. The CDR3 DNA is TGTGCCAGCAGCTTAGTGGCAGGGAACACTGAAGCTTTCTTT. This encodes CASSLVAGNTEAFF.

V and J are TRBV28 and TRBJ1-2, with 7 bases matching TRBD1. The CDR3 has 16 amino acids. Trimming removed 8 bases from V and 3 bases from J; junction bases left unmatched: 15. Germline V gene lookup returns CDR1 MDHEN and CDR2 SYDVKM. The CDR3 reads CASRPTQGRGDYGYTF. The CDR3 nucleotides are TGTGCCAGCCGACCGACCCAAGGCAGGGGGGACTATGGCTACACCTTC.